The clone carrying this TCR beta chain has just one count. Antigen unknown. Researchers ran the PCR with 60 Vbeta and 13 Jbeta primers. Assay: immunoSEQ multiplex PCR; the TCRdb copy retains only in-frame clones and omits some. The data hold about 150,000 clones, with about 73% observed a single time. The data originate from a study of cytomegalovirus exposure and HLA in healthy donors. Points from the study as a whole: Roughly uniform depth of sequencing across donors was assumed in presence/absence analyses. In vitro assays verified that three CMV-associated chains recognized CMV antigens specifically.

Germline-derived CDR1 and CDR2 are LNHDA and SQIVND (reference sequence). The CDR3 totals 11 residues. V lost 5 bases to trimming and J lost 3 bases, with 5 bases between them. The V call is TRBV19, the J call TRBJ2-7, with unresolved D. Sequencing was done on a sample of PBMCs. The clonotype was recovered from a woman aged 50 to 65 in good health and CMV-seropositive. CDR3 DNA sequence: TGTGCCAGTAGTTCATTCTACGAGCAGTACTTC. Protein: CASSSFYEQYF. The variable domain in full, with the rest retrieved from reference TRBV19 and TRBJ2-7, is DGGITQSPKYLFRKEGQNVTLSCEQNLNHDAMYWYRQDPGQGLRLIYYSQIVNDFQKGDIAEGYSVSREKKESFPLTVTSAQKNPTAFYLCASSSFYEQYFGPGTRLTVT.